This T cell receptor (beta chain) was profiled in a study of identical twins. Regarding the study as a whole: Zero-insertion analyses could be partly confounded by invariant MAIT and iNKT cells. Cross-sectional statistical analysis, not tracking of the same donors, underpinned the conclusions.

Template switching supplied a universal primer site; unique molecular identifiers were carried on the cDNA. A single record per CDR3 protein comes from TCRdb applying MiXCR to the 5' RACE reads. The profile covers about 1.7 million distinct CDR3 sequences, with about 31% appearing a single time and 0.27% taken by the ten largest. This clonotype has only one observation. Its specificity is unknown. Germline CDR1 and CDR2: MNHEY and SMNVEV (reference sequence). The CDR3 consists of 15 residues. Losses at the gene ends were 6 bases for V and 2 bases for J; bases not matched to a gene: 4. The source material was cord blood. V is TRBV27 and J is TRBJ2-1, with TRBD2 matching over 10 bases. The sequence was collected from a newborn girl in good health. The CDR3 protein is CASSLAGVTYNEQFF. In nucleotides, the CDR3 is TGTGCCAGCAGCCTAGCGGGAGTAACCTACAATGAGCAGTTCTTC.